Listed here are 30 T cell receptor beta chains from one sample, sequenced in a study of cytomegalovirus exposure and HLA in healthy donors. Using immunoSEQ multiplex PCR, the repertoire was profiled, and TCRdb retains in-frame clones only, with some absent. Of 50,000 to 65,000 clones listed, 85% to 95% are singletons. Sequencing was carried out using PBMCs. The receptors were gathered from a woman younger than 30 in good health and CMV-seropositive.

The rearrangement joins TRBV29-1 to TRBJ2-2; possibly TRBD2 for D (6 bases). The CDR3 totals 13 residues. Per germline, CDR1 SQVTM and CDR2 ANQGSEA. V lost 7 bases and J lost 4, with 13 bases in between. CDR3 bases: TGCAGCGCTCTAGCGTCGGGCACCGGGGAGCTGTTTTTT. Its translation: CSALASGTGELFF.

The rearrangement uses TRBV6-1 and TRBJ2-2, with TRBD1 matching over 7 bases. This CDR3 comprises 13 residues. The J segment lost 9 bases and the V segment lost 5 bases, leaving 6 bases of the junction unmatched. Looked up from germline, CDR1 is MNHNS and CDR2 is SASEGT. CDR3 bases: TGTGCCAGCAGTTATGACAGGGCGCGGGAGCTGTTTTTT. This codes for CASSYDRARELFF.

The V and J genes are TRBV5-1 and TRBJ2-2; tentative D call: TRBD2 (5 bases). The CDR3 sequence is 16 residues long. Germline V gene lookup returns CDR1 SGHRS and CDR2 YFSETQ. Between the trimmed V and J ends, which lost 1 base and 5 bases, there was a span of 15 bases. The CDR3 loop is CASSLFGESGTGELFF. CDR3 nucleotide sequence: TGCGCCAGCAGCTTGTTCGGGGAAAGTGGAACCGGGGAGCTGTTTTTT.

V and J are TRBV7-3 and TRBJ2-3; 10 nucleotides match TRBD2. CDR1 and CDR2 (germline): SGHTA, FQGTGA. The J segment lost 8 bases and the V segment lost 5 bases, leaving 13 bases of the junction unmatched. The CDR3 has 16 amino acids. In nucleotides, the CDR3 is TGTGCCAGCAGCGGCGTGTCGACAGCGGGGGGGCTTACGCAGTATTTT. This encodes CASSGVSTAGGLTQYF.

The chain joins TRBV4-2 to TRBJ1-4; 7 bases are a match to TRBD1. Germline trimming cut 3 bases from V and 6 bases from J; bases unmatched to any gene: 4. Germline V gives CDR1 LGHNA, CDR2 YNFKEQ. CDR3 size: 14 residues. Written as DNA, the CDR3 is TGTGCCAGCAGCCAGACAGGGATATATGAAAAACTGTTTTTT. It specifies CASSQTGIYEKLFF.

This sequence joins TRBV21-1 and TRBJ2-7; TRBD2, the table's D call, lacks a check against the DNA. TRBV21-1 is labeled a pseudogene. CDR3 length: 12 residues. CDR3 nucleotides: TGTGCCAGCGGCAAGCGGGGCTACGAGCAGTACTTC. This codes for CASGKRGYEQYF.

The chain joins TRBV19 to TRBJ1-5, with 9 nucleotides matching TRBD1. V shed 10 bases and J 4 bases; nucleotides not matched to a gene: 5. CDR3 length equals 13 residues. Germline V gene data show CDR1 as LNHDA and CDR2 as SQIVND (reference sequence). CDR3 DNA: TGTGCCACTCAGACAGGGGGAAATCAGCCCCAGCATTTT. Its translation: CATQTGGNQPQHF. The variable domain in full, completed from reference TRBV19 and TRBJ1-5, reads DGGITQSPKYLFRKEGQNVTLSCEQNLNHDAMYWYRQDPGQGLRLIYYSQIVNDFQKGDIAEGYSVSREKKESFPLTVTSAQKNPTAFYLCATQTGGNQPQHFGDGTRLSIL.

The count of this clone is one. V is TRBV10-3 and J is TRBJ2-6; 10 bases align to TRBD1. The CDR3 runs 19 residues. Germline lookup yields CDR1 ENHRY and CDR2 SYGVKD. Losses at the gene ends were 6 bases for V and 0 bases for J; bases not matched to a gene: 11. The CDR3 here is CAISEAPGQGSSGANVLTF. Here the CDR3 DNA reads TGTGCCATCAGCGAGGCACCGGGACAGGGGAGCTCTGGGGCCAACGTCCTGACTTTC.

The chain recombines TRBV6-4 with TRBJ2-1; 8 bases match TRBD1. Losses at the gene ends were 4 bases for V and 2 bases for J; bases not matched to a gene: 4. From germline, CDR1 is MRHNA and CDR2 SNTAGT. CDR3 size: 15 residues. CDR3 nucleotide sequence: TGTGCCAGCAGTGTCAGGACAGGGACCTACAATGAGCAGTTCTTC. Translating gives CASSVRTGTYNEQFF.

This clone was observed a handful of times. The V call is TRBV11-1, the J call TRBJ2-3; D is possibly TRBD1 (7 bases). Germline V gene sequence: CDR1 SGHAT, CDR2 FQDESV (reference sequence). The CDR3 runs 15 residues. V gave up 5 bases and J gave up 4 bases, with 16 bases separating them. CDR3 DNA: TGTGCCAGCAGCAAGACAGGGTGGGAGGCAGATACGCAGTATTTT. Its translation is CASSKTGWEADTQYF.

As to this clone: A junction boundary mismatches the germline segment, possibly from a read error. The J gene is TRBJ1-6, the V gene TRBV6-5; D possibly corresponds to TRBD1 (5 bases). Germline-derived CDR1 and CDR2 are MNHEY and SVGAGI. CDR3 size: 15 residues. This chain's CDR3 is CASTSRGRRNSPLHF. The CDR3 nucleotides are TGTGCCAGCACCTCAAGGGGCAGGCGAAATTCGCCCCTCCACTTT.

This sequence joins TRBV30 and TRBJ2-5; D perhaps matches TRBD2 (6 bases). In germline, CDR1 is GTSNPN, CDR2 SVGIG (reference sequence). This CDR3 is built from 12 residues. The V gene lost 2 bases and the J gene lost 4 bases, with 8 bases spanning the gap. CDR3 sequence (DNA): TGTGCCTGGAGTATCGGGGGAGAGACCCAGTACTTC. This codes for CAWSIGGETQYF.

The chain has TRBV19 and TRBJ2-7; a weak D match, TRBD2 (6 bases). Trimming took 10 bases from V and 5 from J, leaving 24 bases between them. This CDR3 spans 15 amino acids. The germline V gene has CDR1 LNHDA and CDR2 SQIVND (reference sequence). CDR3 nucleotide sequence: TGTGCCACCTCTAAACAACGGGATCGCGGGGACGAGCAGTACTTC. Encoded protein: CATSKQRDRGDEQYF.

This clone has just a few counts. The chain joins TRBV5-6 to TRBJ2-2; possibly TRBD2 for D (5 bases). The CDR3 spans 18 residues. V dropped 4 bases and J dropped 0 bases, with 19 bases sitting between them. Germline CDR1 is SGHDT and CDR2 is YYEEEE. For the CDR3, the DNA is TGTGCCAGCAGCCGGGGTGTGCGTGGCGGAACGAACACCGGGGAGCTGTTTTTT. This gives the protein CASSRGVRGGTNTGELFF.

This chain connects TRBV5-1 to TRBJ1-6; D remains ambiguous. CDR3 size: 16 residues. The germline V gene encodes CDR1 SGHRS and CDR2 YFSETQ. V was shortened by 0 bases and J by 10 bases, with 17 bases between the two germline ends. The CDR3 coding sequence is TGCGCCAGCAGCTTGGATCCGCCCTCCTCGGGGTCACCCCTCCACTTT. Encoded protein: CASSLDPPSSGSPLHF.

The chain employs TRBV27 and TRBJ2-7; 8 positions agree with TRBD1. J lost 0 bases, V lost 10 bases, and 8 bases had no gene match. The CDR3 has 14 residues. The germline gives CDR1 MNHEY, CDR2 SMNVEV (reference sequence). The DNA of the CDR3 is TGTGCCACCCGGGGACAGGTGAGCTCCTACGAGCAGTACTTC. It yields the protein CATRGQVSSYEQYF.

This clone is a singleton in its sample. The chain has TRBV6-6 and TRBJ2-5; 8 nucleotides agree with TRBD1. With 3 bases clipped from V and 5 bases from J, the junction kept 5 bases outside the gene matches. CDR3 size: 14 residues. Per the germline V gene, CDR1 is MNHNY and CDR2 is SVGAGI (reference sequence). CDR3 in amino acids: CASSYRDRGETQYF. CDR3 sequence (DNA): TGTGCCAGCAGTTATCGTGACAGGGGCGAGACCCAGTACTTC.

V and J are TRBV6-6 and TRBJ2-7, with 7 bases that match TRBD1. This CDR3 has 15 residues. Germline assignment: CDR1 MNHNY and CDR2 SVGAGI (reference sequence). V trimming: 2 bases; J trimming: 1 base; junction bases outside the gene matches: 5. CDR3 in DNA: TGTGCCAGCAGTTACGGGCCAGGGGGTTCCTACGAGCAGTACTTC. This sequence encodes CASSYGPGGSYEQYF.

The chain carries TRBV19 and TRBJ1-1, with 9 nucleotides matching TRBD1. The trim removed 7 bases at V and 5 bases at J, leaving 11 bases unmatched. Germline V gene lookup returns CDR1 LNHDA and CDR2 SQIVND (reference sequence). The CDR3 length is 15 residues. Here the CDR3 reads CASNKVQGARTEAFF. The CDR3 DNA sequence: TGTGCCAGTAATAAAGTACAGGGGGCGAGGACTGAAGCTTTCTTT.

The chain combines TRBV9 with TRBJ1-1, with D unclear. V lost 6 bases and J 0 bases, leaving 15 bases between the germline ends. The CDR3 is 15 amino acids. Germline assignment: CDR1 SGDLS and CDR2 YYNGEE. The CDR3 region is CASTPDTSLNTEAFF. CDR3 sequence (DNA): TGTGCCAGCACTCCCGATACGAGTTTGAACACTGAAGCTTTCTTT.

The chain employs TRBV2 and TRBJ1-1; 7 bases match TRBD1. The V segment lost 6 bases and the J segment 0 bases; nucleotides outside the gene matches: 4. The germline CDR1 and CDR2 sequences are SNHLY and FYNNEI. The CDR3 has 14 amino acids. The CDR3 DNA sequence: TGTGCCAGCAGCTGGGGACAGATGAACACTGAAGCTTTCTTT. Translating it yields CASSWGQMNTEAFF.

The chain links TRBV25-1 to TRBJ2-7; 8 nucleotides line up with TRBD1. Per germline, CDR1 MGHDK and CDR2 SYGVNS. This CDR3 contains 18 residues. V was clipped by 8 bases and J by 0 bases; unmatched bases: 18. The CDR3 sequence is CASGRTGFLGKSSYEQYF. The DNA for the CDR3 is TGTGCCAGCGGGCGGACAGGGTTCCTGGGGAAGAGCTCCTACGAGCAGTACTTC.

The chain is built from TRBV7-2 and TRBJ1-5; possible D gene TRBD1, 5 bases. This CDR3 spans 15 amino acids. Between the trimmed V and J ends, which lost 5 bases and 3 bases, there was a span of 14 bases. Per germline, CDR1 SGHTA and CDR2 FQGNSA. CDR3 protein: CASSLRDSYNQPQHF. CDR3 nucleotides: TGTGCCAGCAGCCTGCGCGACAGTTACAATCAGCCCCAGCATTTT.

This chain connects TRBV7-6 to TRBJ2-5, with 15 bases lining up with TRBD2. The length of the CDR3 is 19 residues. The trim removed 5 bases at V and 2 bases at J, leaving 12 bases unmatched. CDR1 is SGHVS and CDR2 is FNYEAQ in the germline V gene. The CDR3 spells CASSLPHTGTSGRQETQYF. As DNA, the CDR3 is TGTGCCAGCAGCCTACCACACACCGGGACTAGCGGGAGGCAAGAGACCCAGTACTTC.

This clone has just one count. The chain has TRBV6-6 and TRBJ2-7, with D possibly being TRBD2 (6 bases). Germline V gene data show CDR1 as MNHNY and CDR2 as SVGAGI (reference sequence). This CDR3 region has 13 residues. Trimming left V 2 bases short and J 6 bases short, with 11 bases between. The CDR3, as DNA: TGTGCCAGCAGTTACAGGGGAGGCTTCGAGCAGTACTTC. Translating it yields CASSYRGGFEQYF.

V gene TRBV7-8 combines with J gene TRBJ1-1; the D is unclear. The V end lost 1 base, the J end lost 0 bases, and 6 bases lay between the germline ends. This CDR3 contains 14 residues. Germline V lookup: CDR1 SGHVS, CDR2 FQNEAQ. CDR3 sequence reads: CASSLETMNTEAFF. DNA of the CDR3: TGTGCCAGCAGCTTAGAAACTATGAACACTGAAGCTTTCTTT.

This chain connects TRBV14 to TRBJ2-5; D possibly corresponds to TRBD2 (5 bases). The CDR3 sequence is 14 residues long. Per germline, CDR1 SGHDN and CDR2 FVKESK. V was cut by 4 bases and J by 5 bases, with 14 bases left in between. The CDR3 nucleotides read TGTGCCAGCAGCCGCTTCCCGGGGTGGGAGACCCAGTACTTC. It specifies CASSRFPGWETQYF. The entire variable domain, with the rest obtained from reference TRBV14 and TRBJ2-5, is as follows: EAGVTQFPSHSVIEKGQTVTLRCDPISGHDNLYWYRRVMGKEIKFLLHFVKESKQDESGMPNNRFLAERTGGTYSTLKVQPAELEDSGVYFCASSRFPGWETQYFGPGTRLLVL.

The gene calls are TRBV30 and TRBJ1-5; TRBD1 matches 7 bases. CDR3 length: 13 amino acids. Germline V lookup: CDR1 GTSNPN, CDR2 SVGIG (reference sequence). The V and J ends lost 2 bases and 8 bases, in that order; junction bases with no gene match: 6. The CDR3 DNA reads TGTGCCTGGAGTAGGGGACAGACGGAGCCCCAGCATTTT. Residues: CAWSRGQTEPQHF. Full variable domain (outside the CDR3, taken from reference TRBV30 and TRBJ1-5): SQTIHQWPATLVQPVGSPLSLECTVEGTSNPNLYWYRQAAGRGLQLLFYSVGIGQISSEVPQNLSASRPQDRQFILSSKKLLLSDSGFYLCAWSRGQTEPQHFGDGTRLSIL.

This clone was recorded a few times. The chain uses TRBV27 and TRBJ1-1; unclear D gene. This CDR3 contains 12 residues. The V end lost 3 bases, the J end lost 8 bases, and 10 bases lay between the germline ends. Germline loops: CDR1 MNHEY, CDR2 SMNVEV (reference sequence). In DNA, the CDR3 is TGTGCCAGCAGTTTGGTTGGCAGGGAAGCTTTCTTT. It is translated as CASSLVGREAFF.

J is TRBJ1-1 and V is TRBV7-9; D is uncertain. Per germline, CDR1 SEHNR and CDR2 FQNEAQ (reference sequence). The CDR3 sequence is 11 residues long. V dropped 4 bases and J dropped 4 bases, with 4 bases sitting between them. CDR3 amino acids: CASSSPTEAFF. CDR3 sequence (DNA): TGTGCCAGCAGCTCTCCCACTGAAGCTTTCTTT.